One sample yielded the 20 T cell receptor beta chains listed below, sequenced in a study of T cell responses to AZD1222 COVID-19 vaccine. Repertoires were generated with immunoSEQ multiplex PCR, while TCRdb's copy carries only in-frame clones and drops some. The sample holds over 70,000 clones, 89% seen once. This specimen consisted of peripheral blood, obtained 28 days after the second AZD1222 dose. The receptor set was obtained from an adult who received the AZD1222 COVID-19 vaccine.

The chain combines TRBV3-1 (or the pseudogene TRBV3-2) with TRBJ1-2; TRBD1 matches at 10 bases. The CDR3 extends over 12 amino acids. In germline, CDR1 is LGHDT, CDR2 YNNKEL (reference sequence). With 6 bases clipped from V and 8 bases from J, the junction kept 3 bases outside the gene matches. DNA for the CDR3: TGTGCCAGCAGGGGGACAGGGGAAGGCTACACCTTC. Translation: CASRGTGEGYTF.

The chain is built from TRBV19 and TRBJ2-7; D gene uncertain. The length of the CDR3 is 13 residues. The germline CDR1 and CDR2 sequences are LNHDA and SQIVND (reference sequence). The V and J ends lost 6 bases and 2 bases respectively, with 11 bases between them. For the CDR3, the DNA is TGTGCCAGTAGAAACGTTGGAGCCTACGAGCAGTACTTC. Translated, it gives CASRNVGAYEQYF.

The V and J genes are TRBV9 and TRBJ1-3; no reliable D call. Germline loops: CDR1 SGDLS, CDR2 YYNGEE. V was cut by 3 bases and J by 0 bases, with 13 bases left in between. The length of the CDR3 is 16 residues. The CDR3, as DNA: TGTGCCAGCAGCGCCGAGGGAGTCCTCTCTGGAAACACCATATATTTT. Its translation: CASSAEGVLSGNTIYF.

The rearrangement links TRBV6-2 or TRBV6-3 to TRBJ1-2, with D possibly matching TRBD1 (5 bases). Germline V gene data show CDR1 as MNHEY and CDR2 as SVGEGT. Trimming removed 6 bases from V and 4 bases from J, with 15 bases in between. There are 14 residues in the CDR3. CDR3: CASSSQGMGYGYTF. CDR3 nucleotides: TGTGCCAGCAGCTCTCAGGGCATGGGCTATGGCTACACCTTC.

The chain links TRBV5-6 to TRBJ1-1; 9 bases match TRBD1. With V trimmed by 1 base and J by 3 bases, 7 bases remained unmatched. The CDR3 has 16 residues. Germline CDR1 reads SGHDT; CDR2 reads YYEEEE. The CDR3 DNA reads as TGTGCCAGCAGCTTGAACAGGGGGCGCGTGGACACTGAAGCTTTCTTT. It codes for CASSLNRGRVDTEAFF.

The genes are TRBV7-2 and TRBJ1-5; D is ambiguous. Trimming stripped 4 bases from V and 5 bases from J, with 12 bases between. CDR1 and CDR2 from the germline V gene are SGHTA and FQGNSA. This CDR3 contains 14 residues. CDR3 nucleotides: TGTGCCAGCAGCTCCTCCCGGGCAGATCAGCCCCAGCATTTT. It is translated as CASSSSRADQPQHF.

V gene TRBV15 combines with J gene TRBJ2-6; TRBD1 matches at 7 bases. From germline, CDR1 is LNHNV and CDR2 YYDKDF (reference sequence). The length of the CDR3 is 19 residues. Trimming took 3 bases from V and 2 from J; bases not matched to a gene: 13. The CDR3 nucleotides are TGTGCCACCAGCAGGCCTTTGGGGGCAGGGGGTGCTGGGGCCAACGTCCTGACTTTC. Translation gives CATSRPLGAGGAGANVLTF. Complete variable domain (other parts from reference TRBV15 and TRBJ2-6): DAMVIQNPRYQVTQFGKPVTLSCSQTLNHNVMYWYQQKSSQAPKLLFHYYDKDFNNEADTPDNFQSRRPNTSFCFLDIRSPGLGDTAMYLCATSRPLGAGGAGANVLTFGAGSRLTVL.

The chain is built from TRBV14 and TRBJ2-2; 11 bases map to TRBD2. V lost 2 bases to trimming and J lost 5 bases; unmatched junction nucleotides: 4. Germline V gene data show CDR1 as SGHDN and CDR2 as FVKESK. The CDR3 contains 16 residues. The CDR3 reads CASSQWLAGGTGELFF. CDR3 DNA: TGTGCCAGCAGCCAATGGCTAGCGGGAGGTACCGGGGAGCTGTTTTTT.

This clone was detected only once. The CDR3 nucleotides are TGCGCCAGCAGCTTAGATTATCCTAATGAAAAACTGTTTTTT. Translation gives CASSLDYPNEKLFF. V is TRBV5-1 and J is TRBJ1-4; D is unclear. Trimming removed 2 bases at V and 3 bases at J, with 8 bases between. Germline V gene data show CDR1 as SGHRS and CDR2 as YFSETQ. The CDR3 loop spans 14 amino acids.

V usage is TRBV11-2 and J usage is TRBJ1-1; D is unclear. There are 14 residues in the CDR3. Germline V gene lookup returns CDR1 SGHAT and CDR2 FQNNGV. Trimming took off 0 bases at V and 6 bases at J, with 11 bases between the two ends. In DNA, the CDR3 is TGTGCCAGCAGCTTAGATAGAGCCTCCGCTGAAGCTTTCTTT. Translated, it gives CASSLDRASAEAFF.

The gene calls are TRBV7-3 and TRBJ2-3, with 13 bases identical to TRBD2. This CDR3 spans 16 amino acids. V was clipped by 2 bases and J by 11 bases; unmatched bases: 10. Germline CDR1 reads SGHTA; CDR2 reads FQGTGA. The CDR3 loop is CASSLGGLAGRVGQYF. CDR3 nucleotide sequence: TGTGCCAGCAGCTTAGGGGGACTAGCGGGGAGGGTAGGGCAGTATTTT.

The chain uses TRBV28 and TRBJ1-1; D ambiguous. V was cut by 2 bases and J by 1 base, with 8 bases left in between. The germline V gene encodes CDR1 MDHEN and CDR2 SYDVKM. The CDR3 runs to 14 residues. CDR3 amino acids: CASSLVGPNTEAFF. In DNA form, the CDR3 reads TGTGCCAGCAGTTTAGTAGGGCCGAACACTGAAGCTTTCTTT. The full variable domain, completed using reference TRBV28 and TRBJ1-1, is DVKVTQSSRYLVKRTGEKVFLECVQDMDHENMFWYRQDPGLGLRLIYFSYDVKMKEKGDIPEGYSVSREKKERFSLILESASTNQTSMYLCASSLVGPNTEAFFGQGTRLTVV.

This chain uses TRBV4-3 with TRBJ2-3, with 14 positions matching TRBD2. Germline V gives CDR1 LGHNA, CDR2 YSLEER. Trimming at V came to 5 bases and at J to 4 bases, leaving 2 bases not matched to a gene. The CDR3 consists of 15 residues. The CDR3 spells CASSRLAGGPDTQYF. In DNA form, the CDR3 reads TGCGCCAGCAGCAGACTAGCGGGGGGGCCAGATACGCAGTATTTT.

The chain links TRBV18 to TRBJ1-1, with D hard to call. Deletions cut 2 bases from V and 1 base from J, with 11 bases between. The CDR3 consists of 15 residues. Germline V gene sequence: CDR1 KGHSH, CDR2 LQKENI. The CDR3 region has the DNA TGTGCCAGCTCACCAAGGATAACAGAGAACACTGAAGCTTTCTTT. Its translation: CASSPRITENTEAFF.

CDR3 in amino acids: CASSMRGAEAFF. The DNA of the CDR3 is TGTGCCAGCAGTATGAGGGGGGCTGAAGCTTTCTTT. This chain joins TRBV27 and TRBJ1-1; D possibly corresponds to TRBD1 (6 bases). This CDR3 region has 12 residues. Germline V lookup: CDR1 MNHEY, CDR2 SMNVEV (reference sequence). Trimming shortened V by 5 bases and J by 6 bases, and 10 bases separated the two germline ends.

CDR3 amino acids: CASSGTGLNTGELFF. The CDR3 coding sequence is TGTGCCAGTAGTGGTACGGGACTAAACACCGGGGAGCTGTTTTTT. The V and J genes are TRBV19 and TRBJ2-2, with TRBD2 matching 7 bases. CDR3 size: 15 residues. CDR1 LNHDA and CDR2 SQIVND come from the germline V gene (reference sequence). After removal of 5 bases from V and 2 bases from J, the junction contained 5 bases not matched to a gene.

The V gene is TRBV6-6, the J gene TRBJ2-4; TRBD2 agrees at 7 bases. This CDR3 is 16 amino acids long. The germline CDR1 and CDR2 sequences are MNHNY and SVGAGI (reference sequence). The J segment lost 0 bases and the V segment lost 10 bases, leaving 12 bases of the junction unmatched. The CDR3 region is CATRSLGGVAKNIQYF. The CDR3 DNA follows: TGTGCCACAAGATCACTGGGGGGGGTAGCCAAAAACATTCAGTACTTC.

The rearrangement joins TRBV7-2 to TRBJ2-7, with 10 bases fitting TRBD2. The germline gives CDR1 SGHTA, CDR2 FQGNSA. V lost 2 bases to trimming and J lost 3 bases; unmatched junction nucleotides: 1. This CDR3 has 14 amino acids. The CDR3 sequence is CASSLSSGSYEQYV. In nucleotides, the CDR3 is TGTGCCAGCAGCTTATCTAGCGGGAGCTACGAGCAGTACGTC.

CDR3 region: CASSREGSAAPPYNEQFF. CDR3 DNA: TGTGCCAGCAGCCGAGAGGGCTCTGCAGCGCCCCCCTACAATGAGCAGTTCTTC. The chain is built from TRBV7-9 and TRBJ2-1, with a weak D call TRBD2 (5 bases). Per the germline V gene, CDR1 is SEHNR and CDR2 is FQNEAQ (reference sequence). CDR3 length: 18 amino acids. The germline V and J ends were trimmed by 5 bases and 2 bases, with 22 bases remaining between them.

The genes are TRBV21-1 and TRBJ2-7; the DNA was not used to check the table's D call, TRBD1. TRBV21-1 is a pseudogene segment. The CDR3 is 15 residues long. The DNA of the CDR3 is TGTGCCAGCAGCAAAGGTGCAGGGTTCTCCTACGAGCAGTACGTC. Translated: CASSKGAGFSYEQYV.